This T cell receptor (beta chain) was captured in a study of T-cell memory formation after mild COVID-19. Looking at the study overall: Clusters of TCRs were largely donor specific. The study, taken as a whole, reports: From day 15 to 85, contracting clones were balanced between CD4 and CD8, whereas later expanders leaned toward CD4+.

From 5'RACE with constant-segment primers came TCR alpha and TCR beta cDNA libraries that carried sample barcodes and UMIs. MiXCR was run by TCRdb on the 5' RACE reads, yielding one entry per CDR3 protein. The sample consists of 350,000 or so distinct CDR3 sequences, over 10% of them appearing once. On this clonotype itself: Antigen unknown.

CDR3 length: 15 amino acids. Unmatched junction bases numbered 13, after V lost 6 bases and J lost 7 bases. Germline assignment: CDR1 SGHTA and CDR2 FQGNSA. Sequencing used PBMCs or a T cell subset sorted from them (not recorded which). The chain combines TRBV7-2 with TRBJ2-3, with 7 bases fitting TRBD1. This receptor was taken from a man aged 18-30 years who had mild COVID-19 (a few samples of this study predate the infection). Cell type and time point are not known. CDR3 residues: CASRRDSTSTHTQYF. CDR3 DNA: TGTGCCAGCAGAAGGGACAGCACCAGTACTCATACGCAGTATTTT.